This T cell receptor (beta chain) comes out of a study of T cell responses to AZD1222 COVID-19 vaccine. Study-level findings and limits: Females made up more of the donors, who were largely white British, and clonal diversity may have come out too low.

Clones were read by immunoSEQ multiplex PCR, and TCRdb kept only the in-frame ones, dropping some. The sample lists fewer than 120,000 clones; about nine tenths were seen once. This clone has a single count. The antigen remains undetermined. The material sequenced was peripheral blood, taken 28 days after the second AZD1222 dose. This sequence was found in an adult who received the AZD1222 COVID-19 vaccine.

The CDR3 loop reads CASSQDGGRTIYF. CDR3 nucleotides: TGTGCCAGCAGCCAGGATGGGGGGAGAACCATATATTTT. This chain links TRBV3-1 (or the pseudogene TRBV3-2) with TRBJ1-3; a weak D match, TRBD1 (5 bases). The V end lost 3 bases, the J end lost 10 bases, and 13 bases lay between the germline ends. The CDR3 covers 13 residues. Germline V CDR1 and CDR2: LGHDT, YNNKEL (reference sequence).